This T cell receptor beta chain was recovered during a study of T cells in Graves' hyperthyroidism and ophthalmopathy. Study-wide results and limits: Classification by a 13 V-J model distinguished ophthalmopathy from stable hyperthyroidism.

Worth noting for this clonotype: Its antigen remains unknown.

When ophthalmopathy did not progress within 18 months, Graves' hyperthyroidism was considered stable. Clinical symptoms, serum thyroxine, TRAb, thyroid ultrasound and orbital computed tomography established diagnosis. From more than 9.5 ml of fresh peripheral blood, PBMCs were isolated. The CDR3 sequence is 13 residues long. V dropped 3 bases and J dropped 6 bases, with 12 bases sitting between them. RNA transcripts gave rise to amplified TCR beta CDR3 regions. The study used the HTBI primer set for a first-round RT-PCR of the TCR CDR3. TCRdb redid the calling of the multiplex PCR reads with MiXCR, one entry per CDR3 protein. The sample shows 300,000 to 450,000 distinct CDR3 sequences, 20% to 25% of them seen only once.

This TCR derives from a man aged 50-60 years with Graves' hyperthyroidism. Sequencing was performed on blood. The V gene is TRBV12-3 or TRBV12-4, the J gene TRBJ2-7, with D hard to call. CDR3 nucleotide sequence: TGTGCCAGCAGTTTCGGTCAGATCGGCGAGCAGTACTTC. This sequence encodes CASSFGQIGEQYF.